The 10 T cell receptor beta chains given below trace back to one sample, sequenced in a study of Ad26.COV2.S vaccination and SARS-CoV-2 variants. The method was immunoSEQ multiplex PCR; TCRdb's version includes in-frame clones alone and lacks a portion of them. Counted here are roughly 700,000 clones, 89% occurring once; the ten biggest clones make up about 1.5%. Treatment noted: 15 to 20 received Ad26.COV2.S at low or high dose, single or two shots; 5 received placebo; per-sample allocation not given. After the first vaccine or placebo injection, samples were drawn on day 63. The starting material was peripheral blood, obtained in a trial of Ad26.COV2.S vaccine versus placebo. The receptors come from a person between 18 and 65 years old who received the Ad26.COV2.S COVID-19 vaccine or a placebo.

The rearrangement joins TRBV7-2 to TRBJ2-3; no firm D call. CDR1 and CDR2 (germline): SGHTA, FQGNSA. Trimming cost V 2 bases and J 2 bases, with 11 bases left between them. This CDR3 spans 15 amino acids. The CDR3 coding sequence is TGTGCCAGCAGCTTAATCCGGGTTTCCACAGATACGCAGTATTTT. Protein sequence: CASSLIRVSTDTQYF.

The V call is TRBV5-1, the J call TRBJ2-7, with 9 bases fitting TRBD2. Germline values: CDR1 SGHRS, CDR2 YFSETQ. J gave up 4 bases and V 0 bases, and 8 bases lay outside the gene matches. There are 16 residues in the CDR3. CDR3 coding DNA: TGCGCCAGCAGCTTGGCAGGTATTAGCGGGAGTTACGAGCAGTACTTC. This encodes CASSLAGISGSYEQYF.

V and J are TRBV3-1 (or the pseudogene TRBV3-2) and TRBJ2-1; D ambiguous. Trimming pared 1 base from V and 0 bases from J, leaving 7 bases between. CDR3 length equals 15 residues. CDR1 is LGHDT, CDR2 YNNKEL, per germline (reference sequence). The CDR3 region is CASSQGPNSYNEQFF. The CDR3 DNA follows: TGTGCCAGCAGCCAAGGACCTAACTCCTACAATGAGCAGTTCTTC.

This chain uses TRBV30 with TRBJ2-1, with D possibly being TRBD2 (6 bases). Germline assignment: CDR1 GTSNPN and CDR2 SVGIG (reference sequence). With 0 bases removed from V and 9 bases from J, the gap between germline ends came to 18 bases. The CDR3 is 15 amino acids. The CDR3 reads CAWSVSHPGDTEQFF. DNA for the CDR3: TGTGCCTGGAGTGTATCTCACCCGGGGGATACTGAGCAGTTCTTC.

This chain uses TRBV27 with TRBJ2-1; TRBD1 or TRBD2 may be the D gene (5 bases each). V was clipped by 8 bases and J by 4 bases, with 12 bases between them. The germline V gene has CDR1 MNHEY and CDR2 SMNVEV (reference sequence). The CDR3 loop spans 13 amino acids. Here the CDR3 reads CASSRGAYNEQFF. CDR3 sequence (DNA): TGTGCCAGCTCTAGGGGAGCGTACAATGAGCAGTTCTTC.

DNA of the CDR3: TGTGCCAGCTCGCCGGGAGCCTATGAAGCTTTCTTT. It codes for CASSPGAYEAFF. The chain employs TRBV18 and TRBJ1-1, with D unresolved. Germline assignment: CDR1 KGHSH and CDR2 LQKENI. Trimming stripped 6 bases from V and 7 bases from J, with 12 bases between. CDR3 length: 12 amino acids.

The V gene is TRBV24-1, the J gene TRBJ2-1; D assignment may be TRBD1 or TRBD2 (5 bases each). The CDR3 runs 16 residues. The germline V gene has CDR1 KGHDR and CDR2 SFDVKD. V shed 2 bases and J shed 5 bases, with 15 bases lying between them. Written as DNA, the CDR3 is TGTGCCACCAGTGATTCCACGGGACGGAGGCACAATGAGCAGTTCTTC. Its protein product is CATSDSTGRRHNEQFF.

This clone was found once. V gene TRBV7-8 combines with J gene TRBJ2-1, with TRBD2 identical over 12 bases. V gave up 0 bases and J gave up 9 bases; unmatched junction bases: 6. Germline CDR1 and CDR2: SGHVS and FQNEAQ. The CDR3 has 16 amino acids. The DNA for the CDR3 is TGTGCCAGCAGCTTAGCGTATCTAGCGGGAGGGGGTGAGCAGTTCTTC. Protein: CASSLAYLAGGGEQFF.

The chain couples TRBV7-6 to TRBJ1-5, with TRBD1 as a possible D gene (6 bases). This CDR3 has 14 residues. Germline loops: CDR1 SGHVS, CDR2 FNYEAQ. Between the trimmed V and J ends, which lost 5 bases and 3 bases, there was a span of 11 bases. The CDR3: CASSLGGANQPQHF. The DNA of the CDR3 is TGTGCCAGCAGCCTTGGGGGGGCCAATCAGCCCCAGCATTTT.

This clone was seen a few times. The J gene is TRBJ2-7, the V gene TRBV19; the match to TRBD2 covers 7 bases. The ends lost 0 bases at V and 0 bases at J; junction bases unmatched: 8. From germline, CDR1 is LNHDA and CDR2 SQIVND (reference sequence). The CDR3 spans 17 residues. CDR3 DNA: TGTGCCAGTAGTATAGACGTCCTAGCGGCCAACTCCTACGAGCAGTACTTC. Protein sequence: CASSIDVLAANSYEQYF.